A selection of T cell receptor beta chains follows, all from one sample in a study of cytomegalovirus exposure and HLA in healthy donors. TCRdb's table, derived via immunoSEQ multiplex PCR, lists solely in-frame clones and lacks some. This table has under 150,000 clones, around nine tenths appearing once. Sequencing was performed on PBMCs. The receptor source for this set is a woman under 30 in good health and CMV-seropositive. CDR3s include the opening cysteine and the closing phenylalanine or tryptophan. Fields, in order: D gene, V gene, clone size, J gene, CDR3 protein, CDR3 DNA. The D gene is left open where the match is weak. Only part of the rows carry a size: once, few, many, or a class if the clone is expanded.

D gene: NA
V gene: TRBV27
clone size: NA
J gene: TRBJ1-1
CDR3 protein: CASSLLAGLNTEAFF
CDR3 DNA: TGTGCCAGCAGTTTACTGGCAGGATTGAACACTGAAGCTTTCTTT

D gene: TRBD2
V gene: TRBV5-6
clone size: NA
J gene: TRBJ2-1
CDR3 protein: CASSNRVAGAYEQFF
CDR3 DNA: TGTGCCAGCAGCAACAGAGTAGCGGGAGCCTATGAGCAGTTCTTC

D gene: TRBD1
V gene: TRBV6-4
clone size: NA
J gene: TRBJ1-2
CDR3 protein: CASSLANEGAGLYGYTF
CDR3 DNA: TGTGCCAGCAGTCTGGCTAATGAGGGGGCGGGCCTCTATGGCTACACCTTC

D gene: NA
V gene: TRBV6-5
clone size: NA
J gene: TRBJ2-2
CDR3 protein: CASSYSLNTGELFF
CDR3 DNA: TGTGCCAGCAGTTATTCCCTGAACACCGGGGAGCTGTTTTTT

D gene: NA
V gene: TRBV19
clone size: NA
J gene: TRBJ1-1
CDR3 protein: CASSFYFGGSNTEAFF
CDR3 DNA: TGTGCCAGTAGTTTTTATTTCGGGGGATCGAACACTGAAGCTTTCTTT

D gene: NA
V gene: TRBV5-1
clone size: NA
J gene: TRBJ2-7
CDR3 protein: CASSLGQATYEQYF
CDR3 DNA: TGCGCCAGCAGCTTGGGACAGGCCACCTACGAGCAGTACTTC

D gene: NA
V gene: TRBV6-5
clone size: NA
J gene: TRBJ1-6
CDR3 protein: CASSYSGGYNSPLHF
CDR3 DNA: TGTGCCAGCAGTTACTCGGGGGGCTATAATTCACCCCTCCACTTT

D gene: TRBD2
V gene: TRBV6-5
clone size: NA
J gene: TRBJ2-1
CDR3 protein: CASSPRARGRGEQFF
CDR3 DNA: TGTGCCAGCAGCCCCAGGGCACGCGGGAGGGGTGAGCAGTTCTTC

D gene: TRBD1
V gene: TRBV6-6
clone size: NA
J gene: TRBJ2-5
CDR3 protein: CASTVGTGGPPETQYF
CDR3 DNA: TGTGCCAGCACGGTAGGAACAGGGGGCCCGCCGGAGACCCAGTACTTC

D gene: NA
V gene: TRBV5-6
clone size: NA
J gene: TRBJ2-7
CDR3 protein: CASSFTLGQSYEQYF
CDR3 DNA: TGTGCCAGCAGCTTCACACTAGGTCAATCCTACGAGCAGTACTTC

D gene: NA
V gene: TRBV29-1
clone size: NA
J gene: TRBJ1-2
CDR3 protein: CSVAQGYGYTF
CDR3 DNA: TGCAGCGTCGCTCAGGGTTATGGCTACACCTTC

D gene: NA
V gene: TRBV6-1
clone size: NA
J gene: TRBJ1-1
CDR3 protein: CASSEARSGNAEAFF
CDR3 DNA: TGTGCCAGCAGTGAAGCGCGATCGGGTAACGCTGAAGCTTTCTTT

D gene: TRBD1
V gene: TRBV5-6
clone size: NA
J gene: TRBJ2-7
CDR3 protein: CASNDRVHEQYF
CDR3 DNA: TGTGCCAGCAACGACAGGGTCCACGAGCAGTACTTC

D gene: TRBD1
V gene: TRBV9
clone size: NA
J gene: TRBJ2-4
CDR3 protein: CASSGDRDHIQYF
CDR3 DNA: TGTGCCAGCAGCGGAGACAGGGACCACATTCAGTACTTC

D gene: TRBD2
V gene: TRBV2
clone size: NA
J gene: TRBJ2-1
CDR3 protein: CASSLVGGNEQFF
CDR3 DNA: TGTGCCAGCAGCCTCGTCGGGGGGAATGAGCAGTTCTTC

D gene: NA
V gene: TRBV7-8
clone size: NA
J gene: TRBJ2-7
CDR3 protein: CASSLAVENHYEQYF
CDR3 DNA: TGTGCCAGCAGCTTAGCGGTGGAGAATCATTACGAGCAGTACTTC

D gene: TRBD2
V gene: TRBV9
clone size: NA
J gene: TRBJ2-2
CDR3 protein: CASSERGAGGTGELFF
CDR3 DNA: TGTGCCAGCAGCGAGCGGGGGGCAGGCGGCACCGGGGAGCTGTTTTTT

D gene: TRBD1
V gene: TRBV18
clone size: NA
J gene: TRBJ1-5
CDR3 protein: CASSPMVGRGYNQPQHF
CDR3 DNA: TGTGCCAGCTCACCTATGGTGGGCAGGGGGTACAATCAGCCCCAGCATTTT

D gene: TRBD1
V gene: TRBV2
clone size: NA
J gene: TRBJ1-2
CDR3 protein: CASGDRGEVHGYTF
CDR3 DNA: TGTGCCAGTGGGGACAGGGGCGAAGTCCATGGCTACACCTTC

D gene: TRBD2
V gene: TRBV5-6
clone size: once
J gene: TRBJ2-5
CDR3 protein: CASSSGGGWETQYF
CDR3 DNA: TGTGCCAGCAGCTCTGGGGGGGGTTGGGAGACCCAGTACTTC

D gene: TRBD1
V gene: TRBV2
clone size: once
J gene: TRBJ2-5
CDR3 protein: CASSDLTGRMEETQYF
CDR3 DNA: TGTGCCAGCAGTGACCTGACAGGGCGGATGGAAGAGACCCAGTACTTC

D gene: TRBD1
V gene: TRBV5-1
clone size: few
J gene: TRBJ2-7
CDR3 protein: CASSLDWTGSYEQYF
CDR3 DNA: TGCGCCAGCAGCTTGGATTGGACAGGCAGCTACGAGCAGTACTTC